The 5 T cell receptor beta chains below all came from one sample that was sequenced in a study of T-cell reconstitution after alpha-beta-depleted transplantation in children. Preparation of the TCRbeta library involved a method that used unique molecular identifiers. TCRdb itself ran the PCR reads through MiXCR, one entry per CDR3 protein. The profile covers 350,000 to 500,000 distinct CDR3 sequences, with 43% appearing a single time and 25% to 30% taken by the ten largest. The source material was PBMCs, sampled before TCRalphabeta/CD19-depleted stem cell transplant. Source of these receptors: a girl aged 2-10 years with aplastic anemia, due to receive a stem cell transplant.

This clonotype appeared many times. As DNA, the CDR3 is TGTGCCAGCAGTCTCCGGACTAGCGGGAGGGAGACCCAGTACTTC. It translates to CASSLRTSGRETQYF. The chain uses TRBV12-3 or TRBV12-4 and TRBJ2-5; 14 bases line up with TRBD2. V trimming: 5 bases; J trimming: 5 bases; junction bases outside the gene matches: 4. The CDR3 consists of 15 residues.

This clonotype was seen once. The chain is built from TRBV15 and TRBJ1-5; 8 nucleotides align to TRBD1. V shed 5 bases, J shed 6 bases, and the junction held 9 bases outside the gene matches. CDR3 length: 15 amino acids. Per germline, CDR1 LNHNV and CDR2 YYDKDF (reference sequence). The CDR3 is CATSFFRDRSQPQHF. The CDR3 nucleotides read TGTGCCACCAGCTTTTTTCGGGACAGGTCTCAGCCCCAGCATTTT. The full variable domain, rest sourced from reference TRBV15 and TRBJ1-5, is DAMVIQNPRYQVTQFGKPVTLSCSQTLNHNVMYWYQQKSSQAPKLLFHYYDKDFNNEADTPDNFQSRRPNTSFCFLDIRSPGLGDTAMYLCATSFFRDRSQPQHFGDGTRLSIL.

This clonotype was picked up a small number of times. V is TRBV5-1 and J is TRBJ1-1; 7 nucleotides agree with TRBD1. Per germline, CDR1 SGHRS and CDR2 YFSETQ. CDR3 length: 16 residues. With V trimmed by 1 base and J by 5 bases, 11 bases remained unmatched. The CDR3 loop is CASSLTRQGEWTEAFF. The CDR3 bases are TGCGCCAGCAGCTTGACGAGACAGGGAGAATGGACTGAAGCTTTCTTT.

Regarding this clonotype: This may be a read error, as it is one base from a much larger clone. This chain uses TRBV6-1 with TRBJ1-5, with D possibly being TRBD1 (5 bases). V was cut by 8 bases and J by 2 bases, with 13 bases left in between. CDR1 is MNHNS, CDR2 SASEGT, per germline. The CDR3 is 14 amino acids. For the CDR3, the DNA is TGTGCCAGCCCCGGGGGAGTCGGCAATCAGCCCCAGCATTTT. It is translated as CASPGGVGNQPQHF.

This clonotype was picked up a small number of times. CDR3 protein: CSASPKVGGNQPQHF. In nucleotides, the CDR3 is TGCAGTGCTAGTCCCAAAGTTGGGGGCAATCAGCCCCAGCATTTT. The chain carries TRBV20-1 and TRBJ1-5; D gene ambiguous. Trimming stripped 3 bases from V and 2 bases from J, with 14 bases between. There are 15 residues in the CDR3. CDR1 is DFQATT and CDR2 is SNEGSKA in the germline V gene (reference sequence).